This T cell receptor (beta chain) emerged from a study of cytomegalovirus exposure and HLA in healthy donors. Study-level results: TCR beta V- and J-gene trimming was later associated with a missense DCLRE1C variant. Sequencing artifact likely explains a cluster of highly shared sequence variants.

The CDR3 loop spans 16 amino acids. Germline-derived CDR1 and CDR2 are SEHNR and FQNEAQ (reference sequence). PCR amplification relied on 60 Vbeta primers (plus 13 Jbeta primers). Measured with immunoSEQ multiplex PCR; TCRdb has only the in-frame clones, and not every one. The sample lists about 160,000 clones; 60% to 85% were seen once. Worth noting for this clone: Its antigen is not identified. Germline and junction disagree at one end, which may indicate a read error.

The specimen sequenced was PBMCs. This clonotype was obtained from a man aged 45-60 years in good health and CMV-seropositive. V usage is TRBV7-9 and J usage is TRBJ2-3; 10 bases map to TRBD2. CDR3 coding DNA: TGTTCCAGCATCAACCTAGCGGGAGTAAGCACAGATACGCAGTATTTT. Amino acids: CSSINLAGVSTDTQYF.